The entry below gives a single T cell receptor (beta chain) sequence along with its context. Its antigen is as yet unknown. The method was immunoSEQ multiplex PCR; TCRdb's version includes in-frame clones alone and lacks a portion of them. The table has about 43,000 clones, 86% seen once. The record originates from a study of OX40 agonist ivuxolimab in advanced cancers. Study conclusions and caveats: Certain nonresponders likewise exhibited a low normalized T-cell clonal expansion.

V lost 4 bases to trimming and J lost 0 bases, with 13 bases between them. CDR1 is MNHNS, CDR2 SASEGT, per germline. CDR3 length: 16 amino acids. The sequenced sample was CD4+ or CD8+ T cells sorted from blood, obtained in a trial of the OX40 agonist ivuxolimab. V and J are TRBV6-1 and TRBJ1-3; the D is unclear. The sequence came from an adult with an advanced solid tumor such as melanoma, head and neck, liver or kidney cancer. The CDR3 loop reads CASSGGQPASGNTIYF. The CDR3 nucleotides read TGTGCCAGCAGTGGTGGGCAGCCGGCCTCTGGAAACACCATATATTTT.